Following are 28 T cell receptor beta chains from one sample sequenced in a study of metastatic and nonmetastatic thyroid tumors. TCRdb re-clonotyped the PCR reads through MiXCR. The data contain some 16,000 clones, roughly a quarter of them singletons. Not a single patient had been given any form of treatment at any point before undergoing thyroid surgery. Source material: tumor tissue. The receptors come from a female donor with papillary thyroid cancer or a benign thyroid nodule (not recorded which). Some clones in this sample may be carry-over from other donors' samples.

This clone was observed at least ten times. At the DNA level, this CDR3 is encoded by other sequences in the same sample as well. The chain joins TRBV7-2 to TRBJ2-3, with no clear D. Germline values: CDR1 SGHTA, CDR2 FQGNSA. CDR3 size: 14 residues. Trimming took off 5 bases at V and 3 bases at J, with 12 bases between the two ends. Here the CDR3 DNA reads TGTGCCAGCAGCGTAGGTAGAGGTACAGATACGCAGTATTTT. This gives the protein CASSVGRGTDTQYF.

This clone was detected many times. The CDR3 DNA sequence: TGTGCCAGCAGTTCCCCTAGCGGGATAACAGATACGCAGTATTTT. It encodes CASSSPSGITDTQYF. The V call is TRBV28, the J call TRBJ2-3, with 9 nucleotides matching TRBD2. The CDR3 runs 15 residues. Losses at the gene ends were 4 bases for V and 3 bases for J; bases not matched to a gene: 5. Per the germline V gene, CDR1 is MDHEN and CDR2 is SYDVKM.

CDR3 in DNA: TGCGCCAGCAGCTTGGCCAAGGGTAACACAGATACGCAGTATTTT. Amino acid sequence: CASSLAKGNTDTQYF. This chain uses TRBV5-1 with TRBJ2-3, with unresolved D. With 0 bases removed from V and 2 bases from J, the gap between germline ends came to 10 bases. This CDR3 is 15 amino acids long. Germline assignment: CDR1 SGHRS and CDR2 YFSETQ.

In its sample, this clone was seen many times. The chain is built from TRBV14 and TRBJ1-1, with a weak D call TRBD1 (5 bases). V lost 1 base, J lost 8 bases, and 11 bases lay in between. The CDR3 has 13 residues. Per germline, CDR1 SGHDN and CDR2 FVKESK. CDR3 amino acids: CASSQARGGEAFF. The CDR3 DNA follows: TGTGCCAGCAGCCAAGCCCGGGGGGGAGAAGCTTTCTTT. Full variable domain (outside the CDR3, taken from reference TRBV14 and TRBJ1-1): EAGVTQFPSHSVIEKGQTVTLRCDPISGHDNLYWYRRVMGKEIKFLLHFVKESKQDESGMPNNRFLAERTGGTYSTLKVQPAELEDSGVYFCASSQARGGEAFFGQGTRLTVV.

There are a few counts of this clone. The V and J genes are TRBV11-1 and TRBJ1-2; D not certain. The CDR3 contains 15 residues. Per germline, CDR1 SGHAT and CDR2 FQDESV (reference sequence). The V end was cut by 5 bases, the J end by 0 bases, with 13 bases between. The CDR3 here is CASSPRAATNYGYTF. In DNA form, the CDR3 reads TGTGCCAGCAGCCCCCGAGCGGCAACTAACTATGGCTACACCTTC.

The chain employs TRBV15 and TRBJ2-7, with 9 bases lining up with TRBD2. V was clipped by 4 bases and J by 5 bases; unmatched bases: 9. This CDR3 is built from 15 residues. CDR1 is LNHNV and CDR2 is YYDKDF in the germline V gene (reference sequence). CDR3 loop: CATSTLLGLAHEQYF. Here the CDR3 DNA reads TGTGCCACCAGCACACTGTTGGGACTAGCTCACGAGCAGTACTTC.

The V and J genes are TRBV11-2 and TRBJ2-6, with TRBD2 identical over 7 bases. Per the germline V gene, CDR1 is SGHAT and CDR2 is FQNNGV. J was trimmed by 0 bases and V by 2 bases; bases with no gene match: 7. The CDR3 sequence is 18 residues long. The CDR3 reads CASSLRGVEYSGANVLTF. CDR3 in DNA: TGTGCCAGCAGCTTACGGGGGGTCGAATACTCTGGGGCCAACGTCCTGACTTTC.

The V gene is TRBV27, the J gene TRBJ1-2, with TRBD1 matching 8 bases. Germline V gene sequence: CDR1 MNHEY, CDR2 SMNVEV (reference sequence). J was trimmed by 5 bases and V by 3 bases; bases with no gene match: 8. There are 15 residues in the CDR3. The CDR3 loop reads CASSFTPWTGYGYTF. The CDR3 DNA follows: TGTGCCAGCAGTTTTACCCCCTGGACAGGGTATGGCTACACCTTC.

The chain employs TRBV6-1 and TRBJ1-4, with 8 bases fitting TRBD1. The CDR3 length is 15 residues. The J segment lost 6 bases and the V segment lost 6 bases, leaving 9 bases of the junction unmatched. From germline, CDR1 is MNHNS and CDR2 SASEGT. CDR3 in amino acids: CASRTTGAGDEKLFF. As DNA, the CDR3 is TGTGCCAGCAGGACGACAGGGGCGGGGGATGAAAAACTGTTTTTT.

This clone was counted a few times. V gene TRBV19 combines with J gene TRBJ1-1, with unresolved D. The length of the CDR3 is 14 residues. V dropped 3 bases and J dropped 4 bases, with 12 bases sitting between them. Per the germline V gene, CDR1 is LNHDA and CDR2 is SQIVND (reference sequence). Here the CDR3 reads CASSILGSSTEAFF. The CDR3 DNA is TGTGCCAGTAGTATTTTGGGGAGTTCCACTGAAGCTTTCTTT.

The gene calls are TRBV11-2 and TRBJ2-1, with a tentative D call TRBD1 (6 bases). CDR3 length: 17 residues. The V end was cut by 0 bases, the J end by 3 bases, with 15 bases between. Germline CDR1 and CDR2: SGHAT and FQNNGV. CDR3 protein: CASSLDPRGLGYNEQFF. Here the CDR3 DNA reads TGTGCCAGCAGCTTAGATCCGAGGGGGTTGGGCTACAATGAGCAGTTCTTC.

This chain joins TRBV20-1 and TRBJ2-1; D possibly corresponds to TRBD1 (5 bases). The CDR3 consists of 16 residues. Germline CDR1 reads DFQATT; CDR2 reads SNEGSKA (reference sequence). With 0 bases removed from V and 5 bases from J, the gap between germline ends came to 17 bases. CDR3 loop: CSARDSARDSHNEQFF. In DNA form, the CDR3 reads TGCAGTGCTAGAGATTCCGCCCGCGACAGTCACAATGAGCAGTTCTTC.

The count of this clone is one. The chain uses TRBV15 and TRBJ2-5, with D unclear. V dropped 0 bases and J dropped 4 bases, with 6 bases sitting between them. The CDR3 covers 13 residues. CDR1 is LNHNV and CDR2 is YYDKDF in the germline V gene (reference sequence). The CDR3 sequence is CATSRDSRETQYF. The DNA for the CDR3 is TGTGCCACCAGCAGAGATTCAAGAGAGACCCAGTACTTC.

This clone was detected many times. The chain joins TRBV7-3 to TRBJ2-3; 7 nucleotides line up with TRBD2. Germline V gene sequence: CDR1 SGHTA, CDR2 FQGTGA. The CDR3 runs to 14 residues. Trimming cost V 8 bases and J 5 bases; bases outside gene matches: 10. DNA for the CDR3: TGTGCCAGCGGGAGGGGAGGGCCGAGAGATACGCAGTATTTT. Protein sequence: CASGRGGPRDTQYF.

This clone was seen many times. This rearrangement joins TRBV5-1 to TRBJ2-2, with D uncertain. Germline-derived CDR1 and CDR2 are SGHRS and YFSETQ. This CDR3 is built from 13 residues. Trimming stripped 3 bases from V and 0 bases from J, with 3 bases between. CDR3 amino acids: CASSSANTGELFF. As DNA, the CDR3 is TGCGCCAGCAGCTCCGCGAACACCGGGGAGCTGTTTTTT.

The CDR3 region is CSARDLWGQGSLAYEQYF. As DNA, the CDR3 is TGCAGTGCTAGAGATCTTTGGGGTCAGGGGAGCTTAGCCTACGAGCAGTACTTC. V gene TRBV20-1 combines with J gene TRBJ2-7; tentatively, D is TRBD1 (6 bases). This CDR3 is 18 amino acids long. The germline CDR1 and CDR2 sequences are DFQATT and SNEGSKA (reference sequence). Deletions cut 0 bases from V and 2 bases from J, with 23 bases between.

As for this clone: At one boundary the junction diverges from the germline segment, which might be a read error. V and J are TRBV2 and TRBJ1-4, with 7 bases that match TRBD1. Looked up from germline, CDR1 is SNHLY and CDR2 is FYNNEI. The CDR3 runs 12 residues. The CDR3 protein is CASKGGWEELLF. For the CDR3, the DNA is TGTGCCAGCAAAGGGGGCTGGGAAGAACTGCTTTTT.

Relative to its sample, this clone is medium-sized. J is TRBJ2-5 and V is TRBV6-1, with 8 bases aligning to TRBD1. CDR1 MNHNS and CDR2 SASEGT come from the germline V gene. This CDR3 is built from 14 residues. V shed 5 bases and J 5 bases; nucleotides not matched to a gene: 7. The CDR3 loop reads CASSSGTGGETQYF. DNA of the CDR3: TGTGCCAGCAGTTCCGGCACAGGGGGGGAGACCCAGTACTTC.

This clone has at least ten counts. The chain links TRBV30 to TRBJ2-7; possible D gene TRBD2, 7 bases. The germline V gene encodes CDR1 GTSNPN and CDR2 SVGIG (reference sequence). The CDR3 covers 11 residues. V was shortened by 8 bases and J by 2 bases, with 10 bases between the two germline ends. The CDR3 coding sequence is TGTGCCAGCGGGACACCCTACGAGCAGTACTTC. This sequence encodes CASGTPYEQYF.

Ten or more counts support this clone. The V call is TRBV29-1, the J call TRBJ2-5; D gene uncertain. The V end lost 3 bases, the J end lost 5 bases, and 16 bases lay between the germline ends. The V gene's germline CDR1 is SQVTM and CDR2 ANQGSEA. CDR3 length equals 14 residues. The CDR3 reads CSVDGVQDGETQYF. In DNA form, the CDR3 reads TGCAGCGTTGATGGGGTGCAGGACGGGGAGACCCAGTACTTC.

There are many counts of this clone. The CDR3 bases are TGTGCCAGCAGTTACGATACGACAGGAACAACTAATGAAAAACTGTTTTTT. Translating it yields CASSYDTTGTTNEKLFF. The chain joins TRBV6-5 to TRBJ1-4; TRBD1 might be the D (6 bases). The CDR3 is 17 amino acids. Germline CDR1 is MNHEY and CDR2 is SVGAGI. Trimming left V 2 bases short and J 0 bases short, with 13 bases between.

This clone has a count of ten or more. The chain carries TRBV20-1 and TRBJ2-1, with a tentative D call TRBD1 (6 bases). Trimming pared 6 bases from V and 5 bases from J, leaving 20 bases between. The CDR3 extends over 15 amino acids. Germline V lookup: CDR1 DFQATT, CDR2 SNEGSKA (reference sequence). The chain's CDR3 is CSALPTGQVHNEQFF. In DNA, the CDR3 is TGCAGTGCCCTCCCCACAGGGCAGGTCCACAATGAGCAGTTCTTC.

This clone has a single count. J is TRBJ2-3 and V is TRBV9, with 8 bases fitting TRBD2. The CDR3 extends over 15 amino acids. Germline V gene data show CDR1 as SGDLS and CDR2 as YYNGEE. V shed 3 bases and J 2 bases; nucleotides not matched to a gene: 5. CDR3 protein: CASSETSGFTDTQYF. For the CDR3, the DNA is TGTGCCAGCAGCGAAACTAGCGGTTTCACAGATACGCAGTATTTT.

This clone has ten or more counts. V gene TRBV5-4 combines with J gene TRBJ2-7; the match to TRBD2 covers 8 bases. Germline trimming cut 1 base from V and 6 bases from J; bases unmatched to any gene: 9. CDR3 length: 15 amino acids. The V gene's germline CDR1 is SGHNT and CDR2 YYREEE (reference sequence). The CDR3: CASSLSSGLGVEQYF. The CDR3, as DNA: TGTGCCAGCAGCTTGAGCTCGGGACTAGGGGTCGAGCAGTACTTC. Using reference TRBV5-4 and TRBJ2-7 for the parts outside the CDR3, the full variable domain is ETGVTQSPTHLIKTRGQQVTLRCSSQSGHNTVSWYQQALGQGPQFIFQYYREEENGRGNFPPRFSGLQFPNYSSELNVNALELDDSALYLCASSLSSGLGVEQYFGPGTRLTVT.

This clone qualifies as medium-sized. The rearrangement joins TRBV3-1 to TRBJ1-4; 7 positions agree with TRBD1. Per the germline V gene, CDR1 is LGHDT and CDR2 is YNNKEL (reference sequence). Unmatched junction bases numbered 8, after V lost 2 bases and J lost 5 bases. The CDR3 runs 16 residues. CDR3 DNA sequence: TGTGCCAGCAGCCAACCCACCCAGGGGGAGAATGAAAAACTGTTTTTT. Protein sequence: CASSQPTQGENEKLFF.

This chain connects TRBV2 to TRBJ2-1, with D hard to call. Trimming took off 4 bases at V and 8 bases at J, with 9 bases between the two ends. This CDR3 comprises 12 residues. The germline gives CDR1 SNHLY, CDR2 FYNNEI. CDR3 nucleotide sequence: TGTGCCAGCAGTGTTTTTCGGGATGAGCAGTTCTTC. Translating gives CASSVFRDEQFF.

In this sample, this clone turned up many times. The CDR3 DNA reads TGTGCCAGCAGCCCATCGACTAGCGGGAGGGCCGAGCAGTACTTC. Its protein product is CASSPSTSGRAEQYF. V usage is TRBV13 and J usage is TRBJ2-7; 14 bases agree with TRBD2. Trimming at V came to 5 bases and at J to 6 bases, leaving 6 bases not matched to a gene. This CDR3 comprises 15 residues. Germline CDR1 and CDR2: PRHDT and FYEKMQ (reference sequence).

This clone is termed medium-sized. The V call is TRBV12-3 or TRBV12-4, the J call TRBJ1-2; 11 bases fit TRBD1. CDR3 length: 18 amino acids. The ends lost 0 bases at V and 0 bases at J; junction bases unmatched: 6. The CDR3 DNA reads TGTGCCAGCAGTTTAGCAGGACAGGGGGCTGAGGCTAACTATGGCTACACCTTC. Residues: CASSLAGQGAEANYGYTF.